This TCR beta chain was sequenced for a study of blood T cell repertoires in COVID-19. Study in general: Italy, Spain and the United States were the sources of the convalescent and acute COVID-19 samples. Nucleic acid was either cDNA or gDNA, and it came from T cells, B-cell-depleted T cells, or PBMCs.

Original methodology: Counts of nucleated cells, estimated from reference gene primer amplification, were obtained. Libraries were prepared by immunoSEQ multiplex PCR; TCRdb keeps only in-frame clonotypes and omits some of them. V, J and clone size reflect that table, while D and trimming were determined from the DNA. The sample contains under 300,000 clones, roughly 87% of which appear only once. Germline V gives CDR1 SGDLS, CDR2 YYNGEE. Between the trimmed V and J ends, which lost 0 bases and 0 bases, there was a span of 14 bases. The CDR3 has 17 amino acids. Participant age was about 18 to 100 years, and participants resided in 20 to 30 US areas.

V and J are TRBV9 and TRBJ2-3; D might be TRBD2 (5 bases). Sequences were obtained from PBMCs or T cells enriched from blood (not recorded which). The clonotype comes from a woman in her 30s with acute COVID-19. CDR3 nucleotides: TGTGCCAGCAGCGTAGACCAGCGGAGATCTAGCACAGATACGCAGTATTTT. It yields the protein CASSVDQRRSSTDTQYF.